This is a list of T cell receptor beta chains from one sample in a study of T cell repertoires in cytomegalovirus infection. A single record per CDR3 protein comes from TCRdb applying MiXCR to the reads. Of 200,000 to 250,000 distinct CDR3 sequences listed, 9% to 15% are singletons. The specimen sequenced was PBMCs. The receptors were gathered from a human donor in good health (CMV status not recorded). Some clones in this sample may be carry-over from other donors' samples. The CDR3 runs from the conserved cysteine through the conserved F or W. Each record gives: D gene, V gene, J gene, clone size, CDR3 DNA, CDR3 protein. D genes are given only for firm matches. Not all rows give a size; the values are once, few, many and, for expanded clones, a class.

-,TRBV7-2,TRBJ1-2,many,TGTGCCAGCAGCTGGACACGTAACTATGGCTACACCTTC,CASSWTRNYGYTF
-,TRBV5-6,TRBJ1-1,-,TGTGCCAGCAGCCCCCCAACAGGGAACACTGAAGCTTTCTTT,CASSPPTGNTEAFF
-,TRBV20-1,TRBJ2-7,-,TGCAGTGCTAGAGATCTAGCAGGGAAGGTCCTCCCCTACGAGCAGTACTTC,CSARDLAGKVLPYEQYF
TRBD2,TRBV7-6,TRBJ2-1,many,TGTGCCAGCAGCTTAGTTGGGACTAGCGGGAGTTCCTACAATGAGCAGTTCTTC,CASSLVGTSGSSYNEQFF
TRBD1,TRBV5-1,TRBJ2-5,few,TGCGCCAGCAGCCCGAGGGGACAGGGGGCCGTAGAGACCCAGTACTTC,CASSPRGQGAVETQYF
-,TRBV7-2,TRBJ2-2,many,TGTGCCAGCAGCTTAAATGGAAACACCGGGGAGCTGTTTTTT,CASSLNGNTGELFF
-,TRBV7-2,TRBJ2-3,many,TGTGCCAGCAGCCCAGGAGTTGGTAGGACGCAGTATTTT,CASSPGVGRTQYF
TRBD1,TRBV2,TRBJ1-2,few,TGTGCCAGCCTTCACGACAGGGTCTATGGCTACACCTTC,CASLHDRVYGYTF
-,TRBV7-2,TRBJ2-1,many,TGTGCCAGCAGCGCGGGACTCACAGGGAGGAATGAGCAGTTCTTC,CASSAGLTGRNEQFF
-,TRBV7-2,TRBJ2-2,many,TGTGCCAGCAGCCCAGACGGCAGGGTCACCGGGGAGCTGTTTTTT,CASSPDGRVTGELFF
-,TRBV12-3/TRBV12-4,TRBJ2-2,many,TGTGCCAGCAGTTTAAGGACGGCGAACACCGGGGAGCTGTTTTTT,CASSLRTANTGELFF
-,TRBV28,TRBJ2-2,many,TGTGCCAGCAGTCTCAGACGGACCGATAACACCGGGGAGCTGTTTTTT,CASSLRRTDNTGELFF
-,TRBV28,TRBJ2-7,-,TGTGCCAGCAGCCCGGGACTTCCTAGCTCCTACGAGCAGTACTTC,CASSPGLPSSYEQYF
TRBD1,TRBV14,TRBJ2-2,-,TGTGCCAGCAGCCTATTCGGGCAGGGGGCAATTAGTAACACCGGGGAGCTGTTTTTT,CASSLFGQGAISNTGELFF
-,TRBV30,TRBJ1-1,few,TGTGCCTGGAGTCCCGGGCTCAACACTGAAGCTTTCTTT,CAWSPGLNTEAFF
-,TRBV6-2/TRBV6-3,TRBJ1-6,few,TGTGCCAGCAGTTACGAAGGGGTCGGTTCACCCCTCCACTTT,CASSYEGVGSPLHF
-,TRBV28,TRBJ2-7,many,TGTGCCAGCCACTCGCCGGTTACCCCCTACGAGCAGTACTTC,CASHSPVTPYEQYF
TRBD2,TRBV7-3,TRBJ2-6,many,TGTGCCAGCAGCTTAACGTCCGGTAGCGGGAGGTCTGGGGCCAACGTCCTGACTTTC,CASSLTSGSGRSGANVLTF
TRBD1,TRBV5-1,TRBJ2-7,many,TGCGCCAGCAGCGACCGGGACAGGGTCTCCTACGAGCAGTACTTC,CASSDRDRVSYEQYF
TRBD1,TRBV7-9,TRBJ2-7,many,TGTGCCAGCAGCCTACAGGGGAACGAGCAGTACTTC,CASSLQGNEQYF
TRBD1,TRBV19,TRBJ1-5,many,TGTGCCAGTAGTGGGGGACAGCGTGGTCAGCCCCAGCATTTT,CASSGGQRGQPQHF
TRBD2,TRBV28,TRBJ2-5,few,TGTGCCAGCAGCCCTAACCGACTAGCGGGAGTCCAAGAGACCCAGTACTTC,CASSPNRLAGVQETQYF
-,TRBV7-9,TRBJ2-1,many,TGTGCCAGCAGCTTCGACAGGACCAGCTCCTACAATGAGCAGTTCTTC,CASSFDRTSSYNEQFF
TRBD1,TRBV20-1,TRBJ2-1,many,TGCAGTGCTAGAGATCTCAGGGGGATTAATGAGCAGTTCTTC,CSARDLRGINEQFF
-,TRBV28,TRBJ2-5,-,TGTGCCAGCAGTGAGAGCAGACAAGAGACCCAGTACTTC,CASSESRQETQYF
TRBD2,TRBV19,TRBJ2-7,many,TGTGCCAGTAGCGTGACTAGCGGGAGTGAGGAGCAGTACTTC,CASSVTSGSEEQYF
-,TRBV5-4,TRBJ1-1,many,TGTGCCAGCAGCTTGGCCAAGTCAGGATTAGGGAACACTGAAGCTTTCTTT,CASSLAKSGLGNTEAFF
-,TRBV7-9,TRBJ2-5,many,TGTGCCAGCAGCCGGGGACACCAAGAGACCCAGTACTTC,CASSRGHQETQYF
-,TRBV28,TRBJ2-3,-,TGTGCCAGCAGGCCAGCAGGTGTAACCCCCGCAGATACGCAGTATTTT,CASRPAGVTPADTQYF
TRBD2,TRBV11-2,TRBJ2-1,many,TGTGCCAGCAGCCGTGGGCTAGCGGGGGCATACAATGAGCAGTTCTTC,CASSRGLAGAYNEQFF
-,TRBV5-1,TRBJ1-1,many,TGCGCCAGCAGCTTGGTGGGCCGGAGCACTGAAGCTTTCTTT,CASSLVGRSTEAFF
-,TRBV7-2,TRBJ1-3,many,TGTGCCAGCAGCTTGGCAGGGGCCAACCCGGGGCCTGGAAACACCATATATTTT,CASSLAGANPGPGNTIYF
-,TRBV12-3/TRBV12-4,TRBJ2-5,-,TGTGCCAGCAGTCAACAGGGTACGGAGACCCAGTACTTC,CASSQQGTETQYF